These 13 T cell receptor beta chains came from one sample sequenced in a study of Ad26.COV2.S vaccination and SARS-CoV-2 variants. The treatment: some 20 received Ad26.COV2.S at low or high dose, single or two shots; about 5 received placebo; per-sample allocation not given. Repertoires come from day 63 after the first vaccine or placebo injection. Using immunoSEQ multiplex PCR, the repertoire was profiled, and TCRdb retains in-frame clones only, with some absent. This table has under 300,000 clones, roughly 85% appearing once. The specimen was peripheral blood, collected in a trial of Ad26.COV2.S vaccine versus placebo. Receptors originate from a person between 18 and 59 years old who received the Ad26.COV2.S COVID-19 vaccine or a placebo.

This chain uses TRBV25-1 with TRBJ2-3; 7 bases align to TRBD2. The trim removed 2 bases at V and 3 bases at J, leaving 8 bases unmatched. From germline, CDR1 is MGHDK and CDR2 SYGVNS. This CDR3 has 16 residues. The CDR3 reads CASSERAGVGTDTQYF. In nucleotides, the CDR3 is TGTGCCAGCAGTGAACGCGCGGGAGTGGGGACAGATACGCAGTATTTT.

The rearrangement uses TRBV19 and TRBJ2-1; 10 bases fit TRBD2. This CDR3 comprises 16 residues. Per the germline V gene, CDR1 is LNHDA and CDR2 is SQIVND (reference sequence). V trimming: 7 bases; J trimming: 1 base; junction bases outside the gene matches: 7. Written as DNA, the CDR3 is TGTGCCAGTAATCCTATAGCGGGAGGTTCCTACAATGAGCAGTTCTTC. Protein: CASNPIAGGSYNEQFF. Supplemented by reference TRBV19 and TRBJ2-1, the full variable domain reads DGGITQSPKYLFRKEGQNVTLSCEQNLNHDAMYWYRQDPGQGLRLIYYSQIVNDFQKGDIAEGYSVSREKKESFPLTVTSAQKNPTAFYLCASNPIAGGSYNEQFFGPGTRLTVL.

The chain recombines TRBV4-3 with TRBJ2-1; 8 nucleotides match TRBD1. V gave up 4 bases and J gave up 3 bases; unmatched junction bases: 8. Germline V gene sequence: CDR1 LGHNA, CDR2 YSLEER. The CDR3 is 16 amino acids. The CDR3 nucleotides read TGCGCCAGCAGCCGCGACAGGGGAATGGACTACAATGAGCAGTTCTTC. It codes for CASSRDRGMDYNEQFF.

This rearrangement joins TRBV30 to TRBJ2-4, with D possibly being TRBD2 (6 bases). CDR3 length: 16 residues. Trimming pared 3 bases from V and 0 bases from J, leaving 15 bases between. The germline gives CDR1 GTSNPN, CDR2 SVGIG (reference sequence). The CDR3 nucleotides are TGTGCCTGGAGCAAAGGGACTGATTTAGCCAAAAACATTCAGTACTTC. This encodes CAWSKGTDLAKNIQYF.

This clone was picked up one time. CDR3 region: CASHDRYNEQFF. The CDR3 DNA is TGTGCCAGCCATGACAGGTACAATGAGCAGTTCTTC. The chain carries TRBV19 and TRBJ2-1; possibly TRBD1 for D (6 bases). This CDR3 comprises 12 residues. Deletions cut 9 bases from V and 4 bases from J, with 10 bases between. Germline loops: CDR1 LNHDA, CDR2 SQIVND (reference sequence).

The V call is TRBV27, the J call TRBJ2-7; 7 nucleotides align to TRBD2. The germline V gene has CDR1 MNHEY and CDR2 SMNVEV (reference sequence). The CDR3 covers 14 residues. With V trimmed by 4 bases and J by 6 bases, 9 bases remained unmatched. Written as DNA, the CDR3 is TGTGCCAGCAGTTCCCCCGGCGGGAGAGGCGAGCAGTACTTC. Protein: CASSSPGGRGEQYF.

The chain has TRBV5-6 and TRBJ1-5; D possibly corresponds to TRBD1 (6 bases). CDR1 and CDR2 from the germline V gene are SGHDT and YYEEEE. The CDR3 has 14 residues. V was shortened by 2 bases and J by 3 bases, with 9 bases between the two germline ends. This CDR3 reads CASSFQGFNQPQHF. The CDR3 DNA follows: TGTGCCAGCAGCTTTCAGGGGTTCAATCAGCCCCAGCATTTT.

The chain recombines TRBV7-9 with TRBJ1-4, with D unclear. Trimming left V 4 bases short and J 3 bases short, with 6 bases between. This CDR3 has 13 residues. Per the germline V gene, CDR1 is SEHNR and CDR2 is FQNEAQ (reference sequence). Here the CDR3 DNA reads TGTGCCAGCAGCTCGGTATCTAATGAAAAACTGTTTTTT. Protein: CASSSVSNEKLFF.

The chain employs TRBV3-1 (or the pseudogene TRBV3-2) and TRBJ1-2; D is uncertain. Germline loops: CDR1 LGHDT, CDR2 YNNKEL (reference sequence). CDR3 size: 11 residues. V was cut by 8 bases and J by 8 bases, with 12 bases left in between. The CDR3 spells CASLGLGGYTF. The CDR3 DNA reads TGTGCCAGCCTAGGTCTAGGGGGCTACACCTTC.

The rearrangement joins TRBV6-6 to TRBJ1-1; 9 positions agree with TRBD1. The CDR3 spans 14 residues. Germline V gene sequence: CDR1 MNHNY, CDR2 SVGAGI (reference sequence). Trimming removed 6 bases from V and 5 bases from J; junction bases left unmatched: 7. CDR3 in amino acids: CASRPTGGGTEAFF. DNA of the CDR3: TGTGCCAGCAGACCGACAGGGGGGGGGACTGAAGCTTTCTTT.

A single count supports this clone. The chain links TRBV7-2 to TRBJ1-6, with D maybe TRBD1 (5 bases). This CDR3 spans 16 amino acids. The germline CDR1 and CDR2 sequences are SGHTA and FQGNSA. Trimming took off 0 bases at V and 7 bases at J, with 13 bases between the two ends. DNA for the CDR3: TGTGCCAGCAGCTTAGCTTATGGGGCTATGAATTCACCCCTCCACTTT. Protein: CASSLAYGAMNSPLHF.

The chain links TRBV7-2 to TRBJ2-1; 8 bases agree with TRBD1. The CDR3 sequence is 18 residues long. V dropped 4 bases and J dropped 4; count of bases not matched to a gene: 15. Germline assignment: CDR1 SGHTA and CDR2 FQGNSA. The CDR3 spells CASSSSTGAVLGYNEQFF. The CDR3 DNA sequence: TGTGCCAGCAGCTCCTCGACAGGGGCCGTGTTGGGGTACAATGAGCAGTTCTTC.

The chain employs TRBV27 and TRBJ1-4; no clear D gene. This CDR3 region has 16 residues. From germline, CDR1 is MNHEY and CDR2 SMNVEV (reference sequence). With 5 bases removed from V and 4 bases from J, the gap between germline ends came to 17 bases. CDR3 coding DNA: TGTGCCAGCAGTCTTTCTCAGACTAGCTTTAATGAAAAACTGTTTTTT. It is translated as CASSLSQTSFNEKLFF.